Listed below are T cell receptor beta chains from one sample, sequenced in a study of blood T cell repertoires in COVID-19. TCRdb keeps only in-frame clones here, not all; method: immunoSEQ multiplex PCR. This sample has about 150,000 clones, with around nine tenths found just once. The material sequenced was peripheral blood. The receptors derive from a woman between 65 and 79 years old with acute or convalescent COVID-19. CDR3s include the opening cysteine and the closing phenylalanine or tryptophan. A D gene is named only where the DNA matches it firmly. Rows give clone size only sometimes, using once, few, many, or a class for an expanded clone.

abundance	len	d_gene	v_gene	j_gene	CDR3nt	CDR3aa
NA	16	TRBD1	TRBV5-1	TRBJ2-1	TGCGCCAGCAGCCGACAGGACAGGGGTCCCTACAATGAGCAGTTCTTC	CASSRQDRGPYNEQFF
few	13	NA	TRBV12-3/TRBV12-4	TRBJ1-6	TGTGCCAGCAGTTTAGGGCAGGAATCACCCCTCCACTTT	CASSLGQESPLHF
NA	15	TRBD1	TRBV2	TRBJ2-5	TGTGCCAGCAGTAAGACAGGGGCCAGGTTAGAGACCCAGTACTTC	CASSKTGARLETQYF
few	15	NA	TRBV11-2	TRBJ1-2	TGTGCCAGCAGCCGGACGGACATCCACAACTATGGCTACACCTTC	CASSRTDIHNYGYTF
NA	16	NA	TRBV3-1/TRBV3-2	TRBJ1-2	TGTGCCAGCAGCCAAGTCTCGGGCAGGGCTAACTATGGCTACACCTTC	CASSQVSGRANYGYTF
NA	12	NA	TRBV30	TRBJ1-1	TGTGCCTGGACCCAACGAAGAGTTCGGGCTTTCTTT	CAWTQRRVRAFF
NA	14	TRBD2	TRBV2	TRBJ2-2	TGTGCCGGTGGGGCTAGCGGGGGCCCCGGGGAGCTGTTTTTT	CAGGASGGPGELFF
once	15	NA	TRBV27	TRBJ1-5	TGTGCCAGCAGTTTTTTCGGGGTTCGGAATCAGCCCCAGCATTTT	CASSFFGVRNQPQHF
NA	16	NA	TRBV5-1	TRBJ2-6	TGCGCCAGCAGCTTGGCTCGTCCCTCTGGGGCCAACGTCCTGACTTTC	CASSLARPSGANVLTF
NA	17	TRBD1	TRBV7-8	TRBJ1-5	TGTGCCAGCAGCCCAAGAGACAGGGTGTTGGTGTATCAGCCCCAGCATTTT	CASSPRDRVLVYQPQHF
once	16	NA	TRBV10-1	TRBJ1-2	TGCGCCAGCAGTGAGGACGCAGGGGACAACTACTATGGCTACACCTTC	CASSEDAGDNYYGYTF
NA	12	NA	TRBV6-5	TRBJ1-1	TGTGCCAGCACCTTTCGACAGGCAGAAGCTTTCTTT	CASTFRQAEAFF
once	16	NA	TRBV2	TRBJ2-1	TGTGCCAGAGAGGGACTTTCGAAGTTTACCTACAATGAGCAGTTCTTC	CAREGLSKFTYNEQFF
few	14	NA	TRBV6-5	TRBJ2-1	TGTGCCAGCAAGAGGGCGGGGTCCTACAATGAGCAGTTCTTC	CASKRAGSYNEQFF
NA	14	NA	TRBV7-9	TRBJ1-2	TGTGCCAGCAGCTGGGGGGGCCTATTCTATGGCTACACCTTC	CASSWGGLFYGYTF
NA	13	TRBD1	TRBV7-2	TRBJ2-1	TGTGCCAGCAGCTTAGTGGGACAGACTCAGCAGTTCTTC	CASSLVGQTQQFF
NA	16	NA	TRBV21-1	TRBJ1-4	TGTGCCAGCAGCCTGACGGGAGGAGCAACTAATGAAAAACTGTTTTTT	CASSLTGGATNEKLFF
NA	17	TRBD1	TRBV7-9	TRBJ1-3	TGTGCCAGCAGCTTAGCTGGGACAGAAAACTCTGGAAACACCATATATTTT	CASSLAGTENSGNTIYF
NA	14	TRBD1	TRBV27	TRBJ1-1	TGTGCCAGCGCCCTTTTTCGAGGACAGGTTGAAGCTTTCTTT	CASALFRGQVEAFF
NA	15	TRBD2	TRBV2	TRBJ2-2	TGTGCCAGCAGTAGGACTAGCGGGGGGGCTCGGGAGCTGTTTTTT	CASSRTSGGARELFF
NA	15	TRBD1	TRBV28	TRBJ1-4	TGTGCCAGCAGTTTAGGTGGACAGGGCGTGAAAAAACTGTTTTTT	CASSLGGQGVKKLFF
NA	18	NA	TRBV7-3	TRBJ2-2	TGTGCCAGCAGCTTAATTCCAGGGGGAAGGGGGAGGACCGGGGAGCTGTTTTTT	CASSLIPGGRGRTGELFF
NA	16	TRBD2	TRBV3-1/TRBV3-2	TRBJ2-5	TGTGCCAGCAGCTATTGGGGGGGGAAGGACCAAGAGACCCAGTACTTC	CASSYWGGKDQETQYF
NA	16	NA	TRBV4-1	TRBJ2-3	TGCGCCAGCAGCCAATTAGGAACGGGGATCACAGATACGCAGTATTTT	CASSQLGTGITDTQYF
NA	14	NA	TRBV11-2	TRBJ2-7	TGTGCCAGCAGCTTAATGGGGGGGCCCTACGAGCAGTACTTC	CASSLMGGPYEQYF
NA	17	TRBD1	TRBV25-1	TRBJ2-3	TGTGCCAGCAGTGCTAGGACAGGATTATTCGACACAGATACGCAGTATTTT	CASSARTGLFDTDTQYF
NA	16	NA	TRBV27	TRBJ1-2	TGTGCCAGCAGTCGTCTAACCGGGACACCAAACTATGGCTACACCTTC	CASSRLTGTPNYGYTF
NA	12	NA	TRBV7-9	TRBJ1-5	TGTGCCAGCAGCTCGTCGAGTCAGCCCCAGCATTTT	CASSSSSQPQHF
NA	16	TRBD1	TRBV9	TRBJ1-2	TGTGCCAGCAGCGTAGATTCTGGACAGGGGGGTTATGGCTACACCTTC	CASSVDSGQGGYGYTF
NA	17	NA	TRBV18	TRBJ2-3	TGTGCCAGCTCACCGCTCAGTCCGACAGGAGTTGCAGATACGCAGTATTTT	CASSPLSPTGVADTQYF
once	15	TRBD1	TRBV5-1	TRBJ2-1	TGCGCCAGCAGCTTCTACCGGGACAGGGACAATGAGCAGTTCTTC	CASSFYRDRDNEQFF
NA	12	NA	TRBV11-3	TRBJ1-3	TGTGCCAGCAGCATTAATGGAAACACCATATATTTT	CASSINGNTIYF
once	17	NA	TRBV5-1	TRBJ1-2	TGCGCCAGCTCATACTCCCCAAACCGGGATGCCGTATGGGGCTACACCTTC	CASSYSPNRDAVWGYTF
NA	15	NA	TRBV24-1	TRBJ1-4	TGTGCCACCAGTGAACCGGGAGACGGGCATGAAAAACTGTTTTTT	CATSEPGDGHEKLFF
NA	15	TRBD1	TRBV4-2	TRBJ1-6	TGTGCCAGCAGCCCGCGACAGGGCTGGAATTCACCCCTCCACTTT	CASSPRQGWNSPLHF
NA	16	NA	TRBV11-2	TRBJ1-2	TGTGCCAGCAGTTCCAGACAGGTGGGCCGTTGGATTGGCTACACCTTC	CASSSRQVGRWIGYTF
NA	15	TRBD2	TRBV2	TRBJ2-3	TGTGCCAGCACAGCTTTTAGCGGGGAGGGAGATACGCAGTATTTT	CASTAFSGEGDTQYF